The subject of this entry is one T cell receptor (beta chain). The CDR3 totals 15 residues. CDR1 and CDR2 from the germline V gene are MNHEY and SVGAGI. The ends lost 6 bases at V and 1 base at J; junction bases unmatched: 8. These data are taken from a study of blood T cell repertoires in COVID-19. About the research overall: Spain, Italy and the United States supplied samples that represented acute and convalescent COVID-19.

Data came from immunoSEQ multiplex PCR; TCRdb stores just in-frame clones and leaves some out. Altogether fewer than 350,000 clones are present, roughly 91% being singletons, with the ten largest covering roughly 2%. Cohorts were assigned according to the clinical history that participants reported. Sequenced input: PBMCs or T cells enriched from blood (not recorded which). The TCR originated in a woman in her sixties or seventies in a cohort exposed to, infected with or recovered from COVID-19 (not recorded which). The chain is built from TRBV6-5 and TRBJ2-7, with 8 bases fitting TRBD2. For the CDR3, the DNA is TGTGCCAGCAGCGTTAGCGGGGTGCCTTCCTACGAGCAGTACTTC. The encoded protein is CASSVSGVPSYEQYF.